This T cell receptor beta chain was captured by sequencing in a study of metastatic and nonmetastatic thyroid tumors. Study-wide context: Repertoire comparison spanned blood and tumor or nodule tissue of malignant and benign thyroid patients. Overall study results and limits: Reportedly, malignant thyroid tumors had significantly higher TCR beta diversity than benign nodules, in blood and tumor.

All patients were untreated before thyroid surgery. Ten or more counts support this clone. Its antigen is undetermined. In the authors' methods: CDR3 differences across clinicopathological groups were used to build a distant-metastasis classifier for papillary thyroid cancer. TCRdb re-processed the PCR reads through MiXCR. These V and J calls are TCRdb output, not the study's own analysis. This sample carries around 40,000 clones, about a sixth of them seen once, and the ten largest clones take roughly 5.6%. Sample: blood. The TCR sequence derives from a male donor with papillary thyroid cancer or a benign thyroid nodule (not recorded which). Some clones in this sample may be carry-over from other donors' samples.

The CDR3 coding sequence is TGTGCCAGCAGCTTAAGCAAGGGGACAGGGGTCTATGGCTACACCTTC. This translates into CASSLSKGTGVYGYTF. The chain has TRBV11-2 and TRBJ1-2; 10 bases map to TRBD1. The germline gives CDR1 SGHAT, CDR2 FQNNGV. The CDR3 has 16 residues. The V segment lost 2 bases and the J segment 4 bases; nucleotides outside the gene matches: 7.